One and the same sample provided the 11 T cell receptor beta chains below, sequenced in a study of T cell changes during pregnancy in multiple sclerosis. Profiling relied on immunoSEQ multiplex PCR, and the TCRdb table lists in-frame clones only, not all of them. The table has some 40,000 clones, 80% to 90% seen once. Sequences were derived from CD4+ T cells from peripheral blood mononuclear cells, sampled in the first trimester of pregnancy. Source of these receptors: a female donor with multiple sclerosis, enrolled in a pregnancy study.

The CDR3 nucleotides read TGTGCCAGCAGACCCTCCGGGTTTGCCCTTCAGCCCCAGCATTTT. This encodes CASRPSGFALQPQHF. The chain is built from TRBV7-2 and TRBJ1-5; the D is unclear. This CDR3 is 15 amino acids long. Per germline, CDR1 SGHTA and CDR2 FQGNSA. Deletions cut 6 bases from V and 6 bases from J, with 18 bases between.

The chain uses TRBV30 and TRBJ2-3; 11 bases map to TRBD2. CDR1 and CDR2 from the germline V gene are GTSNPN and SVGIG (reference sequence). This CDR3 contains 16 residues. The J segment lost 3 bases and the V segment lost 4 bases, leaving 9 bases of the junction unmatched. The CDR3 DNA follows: TGTGCCTGGATCTTACTAGCGGGAGTAATAACAGATACGCAGTATTTT. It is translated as CAWILLAGVITDTQYF.

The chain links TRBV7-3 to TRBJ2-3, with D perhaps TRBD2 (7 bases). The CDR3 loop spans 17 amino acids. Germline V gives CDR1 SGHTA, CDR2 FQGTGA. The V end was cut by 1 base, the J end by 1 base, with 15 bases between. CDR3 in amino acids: CASSLNAGASRTDTQYF. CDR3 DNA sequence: TGTGCCAGCAGCTTAAACGCGGGGGCCTCCCGCACAGATACGCAGTATTTT.

The CDR3: CASNPPGEGYGYTF. As DNA, the CDR3 is TGTGCCAGTAACCCTCCGGGGGAAGGCTATGGCTACACCTTC. V is TRBV19 and J is TRBJ1-2, with D maybe TRBD1 (5 bases). Germline loops: CDR1 LNHDA, CDR2 SQIVND (reference sequence). The V and J ends lost 7 bases and 4 bases respectively, with 16 bases between them. This CDR3 has 14 residues.

The CDR3: CASSFIQGRGNEQFF. CDR3 nucleotides: TGTGCCAGCAGCTTTATACAGGGAAGGGGCAATGAGCAGTTCTTC. The rearrangement uses TRBV7-6 and TRBJ2-1, with TRBD1 as a possible D gene (6 bases). This CDR3 is 15 amino acids long. V was pared by 3 bases and J by 6 bases, with 15 bases between. From germline, CDR1 is SGHVS and CDR2 FNYEAQ.

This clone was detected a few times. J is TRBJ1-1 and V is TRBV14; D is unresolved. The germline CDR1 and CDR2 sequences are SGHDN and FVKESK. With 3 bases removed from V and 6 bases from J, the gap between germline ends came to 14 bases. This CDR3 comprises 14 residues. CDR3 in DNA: TGTGCCAGCAGCCAGGGAGCCAGAAGGGCTGAAGCTTTCTTT. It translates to CASSQGARRAEAFF.

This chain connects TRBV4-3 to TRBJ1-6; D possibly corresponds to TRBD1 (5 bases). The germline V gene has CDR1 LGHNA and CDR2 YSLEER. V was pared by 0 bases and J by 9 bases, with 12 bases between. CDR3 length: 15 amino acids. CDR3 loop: CASSQEGPGRSPLHF. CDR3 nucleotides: TGCGCCAGCAGCCAAGAGGGGCCAGGGCGTTCACCCCTCCACTTT.

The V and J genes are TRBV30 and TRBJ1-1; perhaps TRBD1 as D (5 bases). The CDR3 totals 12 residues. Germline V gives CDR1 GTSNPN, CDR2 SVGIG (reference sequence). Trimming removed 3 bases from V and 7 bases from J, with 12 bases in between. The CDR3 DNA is TGTGCCTGGAGCGACAGTGGATTTGAAGCTTTCTTT. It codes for CAWSDSGFEAFF.

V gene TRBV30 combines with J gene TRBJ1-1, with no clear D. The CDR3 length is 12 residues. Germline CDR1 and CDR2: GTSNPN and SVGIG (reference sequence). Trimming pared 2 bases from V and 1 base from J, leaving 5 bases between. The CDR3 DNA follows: TGTGCCTGGAGTCGTCCGAACACTGAAGCTTTCTTT. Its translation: CAWSRPNTEAFF.

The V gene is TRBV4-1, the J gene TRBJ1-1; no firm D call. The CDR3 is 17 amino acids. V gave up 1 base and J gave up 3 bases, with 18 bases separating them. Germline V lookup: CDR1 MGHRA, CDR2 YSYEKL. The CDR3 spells CASSQAHTRLRDTEAFF. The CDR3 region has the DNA TGCGCCAGCAGCCAAGCCCATACACGCCTTCGGGACACTGAAGCTTTCTTT.

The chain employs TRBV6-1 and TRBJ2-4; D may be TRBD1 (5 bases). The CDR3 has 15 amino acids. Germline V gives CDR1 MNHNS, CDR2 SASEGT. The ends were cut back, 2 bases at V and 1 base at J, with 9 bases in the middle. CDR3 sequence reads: CASSERQIAKNIQYF. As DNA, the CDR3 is TGTGCCAGCAGTGAAAGACAGATCGCCAAAAACATTCAGTACTTC.